These T cell receptor beta chains were read from a single sample in a study of blood T cell repertoires in COVID-19. Repertoires were generated with immunoSEQ multiplex PCR, while TCRdb's copy carries only in-frame clones and drops some. This table has about 210,000 clones, about 76% appearing once. Sample: PBMCs or T cells enriched from blood (not recorded which). These receptor sequences come from a woman in her 50s with acute COVID-19. CDR3s include the opening cysteine and the closing phenylalanine or tryptophan. The D gene is left open where the match is weak. The size of a clone is reported for some rows only, either as once, few or many, or as a class for expanded clones.

d_call,clone_size,j_call,v_call,cdr3_nt,cdr3_aa
TRBD1,-,TRBJ1-6,TRBV7-9,TGTGCCAGCAGCTGGGTCGGGGACAGCTCCTATAATTCACCCCTCCACTTT,CASSWVGDSSYNSPLHF
-,few,TRBJ1-1,TRBV6-2/TRBV6-3,TGTGCCAGCAGTTACCTTCCGAGGAACACTGAAGCTTTCTTT,CASSYLPRNTEAFF
-,-,TRBJ2-7,TRBV6-2/TRBV6-3,TGTGCCAGCAGTTATGCGAGGAGCTACGAGCAGTACTTC,CASSYARSYEQYF
-,-,TRBJ2-7,TRBV5-1,TGCGCCAGCCGCGGCGTCAACGGGATCGAGCAGTACTTC,CASRGVNGIEQYF
TRBD1,-,TRBJ2-7,TRBV6-6,TGTGCCAGCAGTCCCCCCCGGGACAGCTCCTACGAGCAGTACTTC,CASSPPRDSSYEQYF
TRBD2,-,TRBJ2-3,TRBV28,TGTGCCAGCAGACTAGCAGGGACTAGCGGACGTGCAGATACGCAGTATTTT,CASRLAGTSGRADTQYF
-,-,TRBJ2-1,TRBV6-6,TGTGCCAGCAGTTCCAGGGGCCTTCGCTCCTACAATGAGCAGTTCTTC,CASSSRGLRSYNEQFF
-,once,TRBJ2-1,TRBV5-1,TGCGCCAGCAGCTTGAATTCGGGGTCTCGCTACGATGAGCAGTTCTTC,CASSLNSGSRYDEQFF
-,few,TRBJ1-4,TRBV5-1,TGCGCCAGCAGCTTCAGTACTAATGAAAAACTGTTTTTT,CASSFSTNEKLFF
TRBD2,-,TRBJ2-3,TRBV15,TGTGCCACCAGTCATAGCGGGGGTAGGGATACGCAGTATTTT,CATSHSGGRDTQYF
TRBD1,-,TRBJ2-1,TRBV3-1/TRBV3-2,TGTGCCAGCAGCTCCGGGACAGGGTTGAACAATGAGCAGTTCTTC,CASSSGTGLNNEQFF
-,-,TRBJ2-7,TRBV2,TGTGCCAGCAGTGTATTTTTTCCCGAGCAGTACTTC,CASSVFFPEQYF
-,-,TRBJ1-3,TRBV7-8,TGTGCCAGCAGCTTAGTGACAGGCTCTGGAAACACCATATATTTT,CASSLVTGSGNTIYF
-,-,TRBJ2-2,TRBV7-3,TGTGCCAGCAGCCGGGAAACAGGGCTTAACACCGGGGAGCTGTTTTTT,CASSRETGLNTGELFF
TRBD2,-,TRBJ2-2,TRBV7-3,TGTGCCAGCAGCTTTGGACTAGCGGGAGGGAGGATTAAACCGAGGAACACCGGGGAGCTGTTTTTT,CASSFGLAGGRIKPRNTGELFF
-,-,TRBJ2-2,TRBV5-6,TGTGCCAGCAGCTGGCTACAGGGTAAGGAGGCCGGGGAGCTGTTTTTT,CASSWLQGKEAGELFF
-,-,TRBJ2-3,TRBV4-1,TGCGCCAGCAGCCAAGAGGGCAGGACAGATACGCAGTATTTT,CASSQEGRTDTQYF
-,-,TRBJ1-2,TRBV15,TGTGCCACCAGCAGTGATCAGGTCGGGGACTATGGCTACACCTTC,CATSSDQVGDYGYTF
TRBD1,-,TRBJ2-1,TRBV28,TGTGCCAGCAGCACTAAATACAGGGGGCGATCGAATGAGCAGTTCTTC,CASSTKYRGRSNEQFF
-,-,TRBJ1-4,TRBV30,TGTGCCTGGAGCTATAACACTAATGAAAAACTGTTTTTT,CAWSYNTNEKLFF
TRBD1,once,TRBJ2-7,TRBV7-2,TGTGCCAGCAGCTTATGGACAGGGACCTACGAGCAGTACTTC,CASSLWTGTYEQYF
TRBD2,-,TRBJ2-1,TRBV6-2/TRBV6-3,TGTGCCAGCAGTTACCTACCAGCGGGGAGGGCAAATGAGCAGTTCTTC,CASSYLPAGRANEQFF
-,-,TRBJ2-2,TRBV2,TGTGCCAGCAGTGAGGATAGCCCTCGGGAGCTGTTTTTT,CASSEDSPRELFF
TRBD1,-,TRBJ1-2,TRBV11-2,TGTGCCAGCAGCGAACAGGGGCCCCTAAACTATGGCTACACCTTC,CASSEQGPLNYGYTF
TRBD2,-,TRBJ2-1,TRBV10-3,TGTGCCATCAGTGGGACTAGTGTAGGCAATGAGCAGTTCTTC,CAISGTSVGNEQFF